This T cell receptor (beta chain) was documented in a study of CD8 T cells in Susac syndrome (dated by TCRdb to the late 2010s). Turning to the overall study: Whether CD8+ T cell activation and differentiation in Susac syndrome was antigen driven was tested using repertoire sequencing. The study compared CD8+ T cell repertoire clonality among approximately twelve healthy donors, around 14 Susac syndrome patients and 15 or so multiple sclerosis patients.

High-throughput TCR beta sequencing profiled peripheral blood CD8+ and CD4+ T cells from healthy donors, Susac syndrome patients and multiple sclerosis patients. Treatment-naive patients with stable or active relapsing-remitting disease fulfilling revised McDonald criteria were used as multiple sclerosis controls. Bulk CD8+ and CD4+ T cells were purified by magnetic negative isolation, whereas CD8+ TEMRA cells were enriched by FACS. Blood was drawn into EDTA tubes, processed within 24 hours, and PBMCs were isolated by density gradient centrifugation. PBMCs intended for TCR sequencing were cryopreserved in liquid nitrogen and thawed later in a water bath at 37 degrees C. Purity of sorted or isolated CD4+, CD8+ and CD8+ TEMRA cells was at least 90%. V and J are truncated by 1 base and 3 bases respectively, leaving an intervening sequence of 13 bases. CDR1 MGHRA and CDR2 YSYEKL were looked up in the germline V gene. The CDR3 spans 15 residues, from the cysteine through the phenylalanine. The DNA shown is the 45-base CDR3, in frame from base 1.

Remarks on this clonotype: Its target antigen remains unknown. It has no much larger one-base neighbor in the sample; base qualities were not kept.

RNA was extracted with the RNeasy kit and roughly 0.5 to 1 ug was reverse transcribed using random hexamers. The immunoSEQ multiplex PCR assay, which covers 54 Vbeta and 13 Jbeta segments, was used to amplify TCR beta CDR3 regions. To correct PCR amplification bias, a synthetic template baseline was used for both primer optimization and computational correction. The authors processed their data as follows. Reads were annotated to V, D and J genes according to IMGT and were analyzed with immunoSEQ Analyzer, with only productive sequences retained. To calculate clonality, Shannon entropy was normalized by log2 of the number of productive unique sequences and then subtracted from one. Public and private clones were assessed among the 100 most prevalent clones of each patient and control. Clones were defined as Susac-specific if absent from the healthy and MS cohorts, from under 1,200 published viral clones and from other ImmuneACCESS disease sequences. TCRdb's own reprocessing of the public reads used fastp at Q25 and MiXCR and kept productive beta chains. Every CDR3 protein is listed once, alongside the most common genes and DNA of its rows. It is TCRdb's table, rather than the study itself, that gives the V and J calls and clone size. The sample has some 140,000 distinct CDR3 sequences on record, 91% of them singletons. The ten largest make up 0.24% of the sample.

Here is what the overall study found, with its caveats: The study acknowledged that relatively few individuals were included in the TCR sequencing and HLA analysis.

The rearrangement joined TRBV4-1 to TRBJ2-7, with the D gene possibly TRBD1 or TRBD2, each one fitting 6 bases. The sequenced sample consisted of CD8+ T cells from PBMCs. This clonotype originated in a human donor with multiple sclerosis. The CDR3 corresponds to CASSQGRGEFYEQYF. The sequenced DNA: TGCGCCAGCAGCCAAGGGAGGGGGGAGTTCTACGAGCAGTACTTC.